This T cell receptor beta chain was obtained from a study of cytomegalovirus exposure and HLA in healthy donors (dated by TCRdb to about 2017). Study-level background: An earlier analysis of a few hundred of the donors reported approximately 280 Gb of sequence data and 117 million unique TCR beta sequences obtained from approximately 180 million T cells. About 300 gigabases of sequencing data and around 85 million unique TCR sequences made up an early release that covered nearly 650 HLA-typed donors. Of the 350 to 400 genotyped donors, 81% fell in the genetic ancestry cluster associated with self-reported Caucasian donors. The study aimed to test whether signatures of past pathogen exposure could be identified by cataloging public T cell receptors. The study profiled the T cell repertoires of under 700 subjects by immunosequencing and related them to cytomegalovirus serostatus. In addition to the first cohort of 666 subjects, a separate validation cohort of 120 different subjects was used. The study combined high-throughput TCR immunosequencing, statistical association of individual TCRs with disease status, and machine learning to predict cytomegalovirus infection status. To study patterns of TCR occurrence, a later analysis re-analyzed previously published TCR beta repertoires from 500 to 850 donors and added high-resolution HLA genotyping. The later analysis used no new phenotypic data to find candidate immune exposures, relying instead on TCR beta sequences and their occurrence across donors. To decide whether each TCR beta V gene segment behaved as functional or pseudogenic, an earlier analysis of approximately 590 of the donors relied on high-throughput TCR beta sequencing. Alongside the repertoire data, information on donor age, sex, ethnicity and CMV serostatus was compiled. In a later genetic analysis, genome-wide SNP genotypes for about three fifths of the roughly 670 donors were used, and that subset was treated as a discovery cohort. All discovery cohort repertoires had been generated using a single sequencing platform. Class I and class II HLA loci were covered by the typing at four-digit resolution. The number of donors typed differed by locus, with about 629-630 for A, B, C, DRB1 and DQB1, approximately 500 for DQA1, over 600 for DPA1, and roughly 450 for DPB1. Because of strong linkage in the cohort, roughly five DR-DQ haplotypes were treated as single units for association and clustering. Among 300 to 500 genotyped donors of the cohort, an average of approximately 240,000 unique TCR beta nucleotide sequences was sequenced per donor, of which 15% to 20% were non-productive. What the study reported, not specific to this receptor: The authors suggested that the approach could potentially be generalized to other disease states and immunological phenotypes. In an earlier analysis of around 600 of the donors, most TCR beta V segments were observed in productive rearrangements about 87% or about 30% of the time, broadly matching IMGT annotations. According to a later analysis, TCR association rates differed among HLA loci, with DRB1 alleles showing the most associated TCRs and HLA-C alleles showing the fewest. When HLA alleles, especially DR and DQ, strongly co-occurred, attributing TCR associations to individual alleles was difficult. Because some donors lacked HLA typing at each locus, the association tests relied only on the typed subset. About 17 rarely observed V segments, including chromosome 9 orphons, were excluded from the earlier analysis of some 590 of the donors because counts were too low. This cohort had only TCR beta chains sequenced, and the lack of alpha or paired-chain data limited which features could be detected. Most TCR sequences were observed very rarely across donors, whereas some public TCRs were present in many individuals. At a false discovery rate of 0.05, a later analysis linked 15,000 to 20,000 TCR beta sequences to specific HLA alleles. Linkage disequilibrium might explain the correlated functional status among segregating V segments, but an unknown experimental factor could not be ruled out. Sequencing depth was assumed to be roughly uniform across donors in the presence/absence analyses, though that assumption may not hold. According to a later analysis, parvovirus B19, influenza, CMV and Epstein-Barr virus appeared linked to several top co-occurrence clusters. A cluster of highly shared sequence variants was judged likely to represent a technical artifact of the sequencing pipeline. In a later analysis, most CMV-associated TCR beta chains were found to appear HLA-restricted, with HLA associations seemingly driven largely by CMV exposure. The study gave a list of about 160 TCR beta chains associated with cytomegalovirus. Immune exposure information for the cohort was limited to CMV serostatus. V-gene and J-gene trimming of TCR beta chains was associated with a missense DCLRE1C variant in a later genetic analysis, and the association was replicated in an independent cohort. Some IMGT-functional V segments, including TRBV6-2 and TRBV6-3, could not be told apart with the 87-base-pair reads, so those segments were excluded. A later genetic analysis reported fewer N-insertions in productive TCRs among donors in an Asian-associated ancestry cluster than the roughly 620-donor mean. The classifier was reported to diagnose cytomegalovirus status with high specificity and sensitivity in both the original cohort and the validation cohort. In vitro tests confirmed that three of the cytomegalovirus-associated TCR beta chains recognize cytomegalovirus antigens. In a later analysis, HLA-associated TCR beta chains were found to be more clonally expanded and to have lower generation probabilities than equally common non-associated chains. A further reported finding was that TCR beta sequences accurately predicted the HLA-A and HLA-B alleles for most subjects in the first cohort.

This clone was found a few times. It has no known antigen specificity. Base qualities are not provided; no much larger clone lies one nucleotide away. The CDR3 starts with the cysteine, ends with the phenylalanine, and has 13 residues. Here the CDR3 DNA is all that survives: 39 bases in frame from base 1. Based on the germline V gene (reference sequence), the CDR1 and CDR2 sequences are GTSNPN and SVGIG. V is reduced by 0 bases and J by 4 bases, leaving a spacing of 7 bases between them. Receptors were amplified or captured by the immunoSEQ multiplex PCR assay. For the multiplex PCR, a mixture combining 60 forward primers for TCR Vbeta segments and 13 reverse primers for TCR Jbeta segments was used. The CDR3 region of rearranged TCR beta genes was amplified from genomic DNA by a multiplex PCR assay. On the Illumina HiSeq System, the amplified TCR beta libraries were sequenced as 87-base-pair reads. Regarding the original processing steps: In a later analysis, roughly 80 million unique TCR beta chains were counted across the approximately 640 repertoires, and roughly 11 million of these chains were shared by at least two donors. To remove PCR and sequencing errors, raw reads were error-corrected and collapsed into unique sequences using a nearest-neighbor algorithm that merged closely related sequences. Alignment of CDR3 sequences to IMGT reference sequences was used to assign V, D and J gene segments. For a sequence to be retained, at least a six-nucleotide match to both a V gene segment and a J gene segment was required. Rearrangements were called productive when the CDR3 lacked stop codons and stayed in frame with V and J; all others were non-productive. Following IMGT convention, CDR3 was defined as the stretch from the second conserved V-encoded cysteine up to the conserved J-encoded phenylalanine. The earlier analysis of 587 of the donors excluded any sequence lacking an unambiguous match to a single V gene segment. In an earlier analysis of more than 500 of the donors, a V segment was called functional when productive rearrangements were above 56.7%, and segregating when the standard deviation between donors exceeded 5%. To diagnose cytomegalovirus status from the catalog of TCR beta chain sequences, a statistical classification framework was built. A later analysis assigned V and J genes by comparing TCR nucleotide sequences with IMGT/GENE-DB human TR gene sequences. The TCRdist pipeline was used in a later analysis to assign CDR3 sequences and most-parsimonious VDJ recombination scenarios. In a later analysis, every TCR beta chain was defined by the combination of its CDR3 amino acid sequence and its V-gene family, and reads without a unique V-gene family were dropped. As a way to deal with suspected cross-contamination and a sequencing artifact, a later analysis dropped 592 nucleotide sequences that were highly shared and had low generation probability. In a later analysis, a clonal expansion index was calculated for each public chain from normalized within-repertoire ranks of inferred template counts. Generation probabilities in a later analysis came from a VDJ recombination model fitted to out-of-frame rearrangements, and those results were checked against IGoR. Hypergeometric tests were used in a later analysis to score TCR-TCR, TCR-HLA and TCR-CMV co-occurrence, with a repertoire-size bias correction applied to the TCR pairs. In a later analysis, false discovery rates were estimated by permuting HLA or CMV assignments 20 times. In a later analysis, co-occurring TCRs were grouped with DBSCAN, and TCRdist sequence similarity was added when clustering was performed within HLA-allele-positive subsets. For co-occurrence clustering, repertoires with fewer than 30,000 or more than 120,000 public chains were excluded, along with four to six repertoires with anomalous nucleotide sharing. Not all clones reach the TCRdb copy of this immuneACCESS table, which keeps in-frame sequences only. Checked studies attribute under half of the gap to unresolved V genes and leave the rest unexplained. That table is the source of V, J and clone size, and D and trimming were worked out from the DNA. This sample lists 110,000 or so clones; roughly three quarters were detected once. The ten most abundant clones make up about 5.3% of the sample.

The cohort was made up of approximately 670 healthy bone marrow donors. At the time of sampling, all cohort members were nominally healthy, though unrecorded immune exposures were likely present. The donor was CMV seronegative and belonged to the group of 352 seronegative cohort members. Every donor gave a peripheral blood sample, and the peripheral blood mononuclear cells from that sample were used for TCR beta sequencing. The Qiagen DNeasy Blood Extraction Kit was used to extract genomic DNA from the blood cell samples. The clonotype originates from a male donor in good health and CMV-seronegative. Sequences were obtained from PBMCs. The rearranged chain carries TRBV30 and TRBJ1-5, with no confident D gene call. The CDR3 region: CAWSVRLNQPQHF. The DNA sequence reads TGTGCCTGGAGTGTGCGGCTGAATCAGCCCCAGCATTTT.